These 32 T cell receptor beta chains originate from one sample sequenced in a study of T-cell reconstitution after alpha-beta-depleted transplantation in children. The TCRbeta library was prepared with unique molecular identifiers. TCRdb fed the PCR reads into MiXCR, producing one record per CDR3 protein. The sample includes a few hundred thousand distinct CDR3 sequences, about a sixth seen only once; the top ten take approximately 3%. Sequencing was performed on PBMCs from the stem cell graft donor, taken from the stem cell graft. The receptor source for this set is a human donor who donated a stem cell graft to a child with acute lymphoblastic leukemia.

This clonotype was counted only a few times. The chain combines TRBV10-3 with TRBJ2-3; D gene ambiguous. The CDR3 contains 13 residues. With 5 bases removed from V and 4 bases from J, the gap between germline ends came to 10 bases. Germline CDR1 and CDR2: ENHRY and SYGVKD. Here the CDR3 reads CAISSVQADTQYF. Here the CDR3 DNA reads TGTGCCATCAGTTCAGTCCAGGCAGATACGCAGTATTTT.

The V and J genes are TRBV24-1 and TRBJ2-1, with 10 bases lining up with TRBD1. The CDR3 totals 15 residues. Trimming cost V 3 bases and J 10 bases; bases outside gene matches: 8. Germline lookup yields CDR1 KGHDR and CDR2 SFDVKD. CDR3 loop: CATSDPGTGVGEQFF. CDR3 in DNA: TGTGCCACCAGTGATCCCGGGACAGGGGTAGGCGAGCAGTTCTTC.

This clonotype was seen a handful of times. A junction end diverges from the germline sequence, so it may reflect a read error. In DNA, the CDR3 is TGTGCCAGCAGCCAGACGAACTCCAGGTCCGTGATCTTC. This gives the protein CASSQTNSRSVIF. This chain joins TRBV14 and TRBJ2-1; D unresolved. The CDR3 runs 13 residues. CDR1 and CDR2 (germline): SGHDN, FVKESK.

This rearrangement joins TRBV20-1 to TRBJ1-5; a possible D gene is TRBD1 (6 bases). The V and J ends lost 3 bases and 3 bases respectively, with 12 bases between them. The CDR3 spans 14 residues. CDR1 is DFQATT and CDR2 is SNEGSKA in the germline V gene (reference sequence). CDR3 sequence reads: CSASVQGTNQPQHF. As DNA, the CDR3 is TGCAGTGCTAGTGTACAGGGAACCAATCAGCCCCAGCATTTT.

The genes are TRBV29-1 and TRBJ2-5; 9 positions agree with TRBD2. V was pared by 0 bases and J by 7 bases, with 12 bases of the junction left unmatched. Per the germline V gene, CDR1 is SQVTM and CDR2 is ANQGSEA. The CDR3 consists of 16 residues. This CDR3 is CSVEDASGAPLGTQYF. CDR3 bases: TGCAGCGTTGAAGATGCTAGCGGGGCCCCTCTTGGGACCCAGTACTTC.

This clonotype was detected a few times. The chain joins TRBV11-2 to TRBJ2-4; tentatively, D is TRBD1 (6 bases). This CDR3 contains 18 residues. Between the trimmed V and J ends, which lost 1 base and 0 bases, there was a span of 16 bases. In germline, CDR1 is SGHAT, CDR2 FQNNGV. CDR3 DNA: TGTGCCAGCAGCTTAGTTCCCGGACAGATTCTAGCCAAAAACATTCAGTACTTC. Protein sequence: CASSLVPGQILAKNIQYF.

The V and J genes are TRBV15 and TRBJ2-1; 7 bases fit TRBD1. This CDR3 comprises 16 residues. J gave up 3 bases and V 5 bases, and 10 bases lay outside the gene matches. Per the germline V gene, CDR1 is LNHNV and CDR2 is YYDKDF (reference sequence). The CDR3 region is CATSLPGQRGYNEQFF. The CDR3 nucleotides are TGTGCCACCAGCCTACCGGGACAGAGAGGCTACAATGAGCAGTTCTTC.

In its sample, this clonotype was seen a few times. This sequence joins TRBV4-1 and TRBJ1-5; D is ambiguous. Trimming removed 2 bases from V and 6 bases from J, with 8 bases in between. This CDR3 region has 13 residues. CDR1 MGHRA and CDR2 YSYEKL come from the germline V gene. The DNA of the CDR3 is TGCGCCAGCAGCCAAAACCTTGGTCAGCCCCAGCATTTT. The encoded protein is CASSQNLGQPQHF.

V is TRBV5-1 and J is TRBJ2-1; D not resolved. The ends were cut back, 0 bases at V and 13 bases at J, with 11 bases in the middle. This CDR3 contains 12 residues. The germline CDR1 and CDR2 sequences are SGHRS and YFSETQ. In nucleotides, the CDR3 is TGCGCCAGCAGCTTGGGGGCTCTCCTACAGTTCTTC. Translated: CASSLGALLQFF.

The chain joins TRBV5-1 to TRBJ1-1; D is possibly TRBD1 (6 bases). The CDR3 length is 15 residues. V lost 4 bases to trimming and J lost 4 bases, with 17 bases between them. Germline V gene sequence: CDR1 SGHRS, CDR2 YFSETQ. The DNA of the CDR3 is TGCGCCAGCAGCCCTGAGGGGGGAAGGAGCACTGAAGCTTTCTTT. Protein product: CASSPEGGRSTEAFF. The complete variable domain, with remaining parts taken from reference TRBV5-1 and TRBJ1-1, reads KAGVTQTPRYLIKTRGQQVTLSCSPISGHRSVSWYQQTPGQGLQFLFEYFSETQRNKGNFPGRFSGRQFSNSRSEMNVSTLELGDSALYLCASSPEGGRSTEAFFGQGTRLTVV.

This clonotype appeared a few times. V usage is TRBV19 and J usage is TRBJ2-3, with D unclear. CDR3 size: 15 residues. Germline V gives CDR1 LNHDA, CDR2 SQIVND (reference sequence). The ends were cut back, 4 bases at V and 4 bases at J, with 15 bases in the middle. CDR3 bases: TGTGCCAGTAGTACCACCCCGGACCCCGCAGATACGCAGTATTTT. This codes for CASSTTPDPADTQYF. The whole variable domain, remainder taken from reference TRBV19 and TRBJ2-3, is DGGITQSPKYLFRKEGQNVTLSCEQNLNHDAMYWYRQDPGQGLRLIYYSQIVNDFQKGDIAEGYSVSREKKESFPLTVTSAQKNPTAFYLCASSTTPDPADTQYFGPGTRLTVL.

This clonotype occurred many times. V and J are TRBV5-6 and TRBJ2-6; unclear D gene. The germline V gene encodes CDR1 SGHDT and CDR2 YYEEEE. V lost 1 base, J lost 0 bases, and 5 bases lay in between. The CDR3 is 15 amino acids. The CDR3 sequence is CASSLSFSGANVLTF. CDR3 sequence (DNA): TGTGCCAGCAGCTTGAGCTTCTCTGGGGCCAACGTCCTGACTTTC.

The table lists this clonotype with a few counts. The CDR3 is CASCQGQGGTETQYF. Here the CDR3 DNA reads TGCGCCAGCTGCCAAGGACAGGGTGGGACAGAGACCCAGTACTTC. The V and J genes are TRBV5-1 and TRBJ2-5; the match to TRBD1 covers 8 bases. The CDR3 has 15 amino acids. Trimming removed 7 bases from V and 4 bases from J; junction bases left unmatched: 12. CDR1 is SGHRS and CDR2 is YFSETQ in the germline V gene.

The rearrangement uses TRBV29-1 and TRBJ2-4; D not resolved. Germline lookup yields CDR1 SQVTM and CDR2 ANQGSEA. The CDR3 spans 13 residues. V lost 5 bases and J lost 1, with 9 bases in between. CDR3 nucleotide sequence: TGCAGCGTTTCAGAGGAGGCCAAAAACATTCAGTACTTC. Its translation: CSVSEEAKNIQYF.

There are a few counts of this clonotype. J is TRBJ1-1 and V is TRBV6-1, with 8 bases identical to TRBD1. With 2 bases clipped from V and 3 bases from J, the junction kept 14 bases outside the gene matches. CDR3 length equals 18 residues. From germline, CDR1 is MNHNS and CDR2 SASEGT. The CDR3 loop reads CASSENEWTGKGDTEAFF. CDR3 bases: TGTGCCAGCAGTGAAAATGAATGGACAGGGAAGGGGGACACTGAAGCTTTCTTT.

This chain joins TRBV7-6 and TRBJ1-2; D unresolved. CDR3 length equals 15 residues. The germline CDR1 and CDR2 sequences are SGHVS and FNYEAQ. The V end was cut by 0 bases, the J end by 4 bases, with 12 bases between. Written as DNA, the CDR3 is TGTGCCAGCAGCTTAGCGGGTCAGACGGCCTATGGCTACACCTTC. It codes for CASSLAGQTAYGYTF.

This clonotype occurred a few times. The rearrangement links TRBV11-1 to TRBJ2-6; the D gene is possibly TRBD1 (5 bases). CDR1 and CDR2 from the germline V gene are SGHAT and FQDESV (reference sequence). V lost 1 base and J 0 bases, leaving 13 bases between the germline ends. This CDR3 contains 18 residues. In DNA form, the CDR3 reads TGTGCCAGCAGCTTAGATGGGGCAGAATTCTCTGGGGCCAACGTCCTGACTTTC. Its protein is CASSLDGAEFSGANVLTF.

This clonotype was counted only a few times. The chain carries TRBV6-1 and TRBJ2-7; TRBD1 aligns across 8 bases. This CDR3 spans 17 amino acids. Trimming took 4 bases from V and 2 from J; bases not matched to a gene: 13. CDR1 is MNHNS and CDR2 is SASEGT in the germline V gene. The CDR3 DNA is TGTGCCAGCAGTGCCCGTCCGGACAGGGCCCTAGCCTACGAGCAGTACTTC. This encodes CASSARPDRALAYEQYF.

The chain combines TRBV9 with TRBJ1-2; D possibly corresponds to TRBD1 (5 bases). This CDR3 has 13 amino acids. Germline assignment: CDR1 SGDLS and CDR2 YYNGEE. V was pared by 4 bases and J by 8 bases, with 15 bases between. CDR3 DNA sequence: TGTGCCAGCAGCCCCACATATGGGGGAGGCTACACCTTC. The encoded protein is CASSPTYGGGYTF.

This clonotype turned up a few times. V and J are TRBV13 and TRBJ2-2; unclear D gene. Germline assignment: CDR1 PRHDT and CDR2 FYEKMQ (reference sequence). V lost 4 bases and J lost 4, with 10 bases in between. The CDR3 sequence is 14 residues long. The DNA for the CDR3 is TGTGCCAGCAGCTACTCCACGAGCACCGGGGAGCTGTTTTTT. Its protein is CASSYSTSTGELFF.

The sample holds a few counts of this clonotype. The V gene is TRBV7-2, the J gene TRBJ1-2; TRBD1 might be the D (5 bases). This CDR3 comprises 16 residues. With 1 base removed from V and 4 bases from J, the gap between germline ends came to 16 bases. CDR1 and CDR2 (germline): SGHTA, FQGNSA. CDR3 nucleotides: TGTGCCAGCAGCTTAGTAGGGACCCTTGATGTCTATGGCTACACCTTC. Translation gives CASSLVGTLDVYGYTF.

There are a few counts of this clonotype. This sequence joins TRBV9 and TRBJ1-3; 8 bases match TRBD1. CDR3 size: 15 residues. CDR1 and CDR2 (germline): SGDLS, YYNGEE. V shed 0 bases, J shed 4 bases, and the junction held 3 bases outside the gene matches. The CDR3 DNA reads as TGTGCCAGCAGCGTAGAAGGACAGGGCGGAAACACCATATATTTT. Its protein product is CASSVEGQGGNTIYF.

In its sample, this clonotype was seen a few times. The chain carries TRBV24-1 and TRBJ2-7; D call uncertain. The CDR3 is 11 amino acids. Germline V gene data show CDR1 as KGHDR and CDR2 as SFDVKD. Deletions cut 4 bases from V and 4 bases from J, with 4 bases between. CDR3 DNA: TGTGCCACCAGTGAGGGATACGAGCAGTACTTC. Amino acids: CATSEGYEQYF.

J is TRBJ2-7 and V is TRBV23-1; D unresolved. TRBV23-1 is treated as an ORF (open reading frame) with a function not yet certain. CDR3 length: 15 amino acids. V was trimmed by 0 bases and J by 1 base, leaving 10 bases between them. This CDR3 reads CASSQSPGRSYEQYF. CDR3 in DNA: TGCGCCAGCAGTCAATCCCCAGGCAGATCCTACGAGCAGTACTTC.

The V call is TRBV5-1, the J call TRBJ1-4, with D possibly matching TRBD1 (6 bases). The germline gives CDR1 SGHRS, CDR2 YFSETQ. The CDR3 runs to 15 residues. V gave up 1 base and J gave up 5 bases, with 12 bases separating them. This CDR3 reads CASSLSTGSNEKLFF. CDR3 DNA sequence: TGCGCCAGCAGCTTGAGTACAGGGTCGAATGAAAAACTGTTTTTT.

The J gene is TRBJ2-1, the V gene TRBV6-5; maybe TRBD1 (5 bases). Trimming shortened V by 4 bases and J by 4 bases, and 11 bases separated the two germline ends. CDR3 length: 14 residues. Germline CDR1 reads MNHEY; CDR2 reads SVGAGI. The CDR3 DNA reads TGTGCCAGCAGTTGGGGCGGCGGTTACAATGAGCAGTTCTTC. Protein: CASSWGGGYNEQFF.

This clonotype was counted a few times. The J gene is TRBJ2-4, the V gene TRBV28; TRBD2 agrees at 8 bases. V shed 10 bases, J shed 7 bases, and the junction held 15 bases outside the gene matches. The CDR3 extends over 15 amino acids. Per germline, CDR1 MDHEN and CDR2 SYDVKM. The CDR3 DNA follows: TGTGCCACAAGCGGGGGCGGGAGTGGGGATAACATTCAGTACTTC. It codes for CATSGGGSGDNIQYF.

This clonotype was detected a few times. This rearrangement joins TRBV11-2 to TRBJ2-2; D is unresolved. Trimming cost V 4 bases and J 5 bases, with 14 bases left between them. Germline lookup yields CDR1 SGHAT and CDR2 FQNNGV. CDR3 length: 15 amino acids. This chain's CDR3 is CASSSIADGTGELFF. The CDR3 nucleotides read TGTGCCAGCAGCTCGATCGCGGACGGGACCGGGGAGCTGTTTTTT.

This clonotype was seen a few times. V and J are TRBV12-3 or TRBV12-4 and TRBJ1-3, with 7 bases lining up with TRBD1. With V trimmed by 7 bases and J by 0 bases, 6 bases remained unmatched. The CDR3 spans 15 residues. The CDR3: CASNTGEDSGNTIYF. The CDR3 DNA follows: TGTGCCAGCAATACAGGGGAGGACTCTGGAAACACCATATATTTT.

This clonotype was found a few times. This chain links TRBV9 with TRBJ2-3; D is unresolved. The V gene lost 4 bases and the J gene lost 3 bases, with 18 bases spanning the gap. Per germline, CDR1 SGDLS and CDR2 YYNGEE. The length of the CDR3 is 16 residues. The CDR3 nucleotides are TGTGCCAGCAGCCCCCTTGATGTCGGGTTGACAGATACGCAGTATTTT. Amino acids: CASSPLDVGLTDTQYF.

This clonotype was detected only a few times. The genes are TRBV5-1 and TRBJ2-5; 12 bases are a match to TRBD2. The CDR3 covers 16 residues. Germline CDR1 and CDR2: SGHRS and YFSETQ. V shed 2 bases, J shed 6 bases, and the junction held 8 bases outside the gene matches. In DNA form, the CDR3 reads TGCGCCAGCAGCTTAGGGGTGACTAGCGGGAGCCAGACCCAGTACTTC. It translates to CASSLGVTSGSQTQYF.

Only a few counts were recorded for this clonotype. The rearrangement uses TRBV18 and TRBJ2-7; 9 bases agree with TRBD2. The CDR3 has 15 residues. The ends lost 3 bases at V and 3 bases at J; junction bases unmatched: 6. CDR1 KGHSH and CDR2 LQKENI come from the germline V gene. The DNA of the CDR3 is TGTGCCAGCTCACCTCGACTAGCGGAACTCTACGAGCAGTACTTC. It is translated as CASSPRLAELYEQYF.